These 6 T cell receptor beta chains originate from one sample sequenced in a study of blood T cells in healthy people across ages. Primers used in a second PCR of about 7 to 11 cycles were a sample-barcoded 5' primer and a J-beta primer mix. TCRdb re-analysed the 5' RACE reads in MiXCR, keeping a single row per CDR3 protein. The sample yields about 760,000 distinct CDR3 sequences, about 56% seen once. The sample comprised blood. The receptors were sampled from a man aged 35-49 years in good health.

As to this clonotype: This sequence may be a read error, since a much larger clone differs from it by one base. The chain has TRBV7-3 and TRBJ2-3; 11 nucleotides match TRBD2. In germline, CDR1 is SGHTA, CDR2 FQGTGA. This CDR3 comprises 16 residues. Here the CDR3 DNA reads TGTGTCAGCAGCTTCTCCGGGACTAGCGGTTTAGATACGCAGTATTTT. Translation gives CVSSFSGTSGLDTQYF.

In DNA, the CDR3 is TGTGCCAGCAGCTCGACAGGTGTCAACTACGAGCAGTACTTC. It codes for CASSSTGVNYEQYF. V and J are TRBV5-6 and TRBJ2-5; D is possibly TRBD1 (6 bases). TRBJ2-7 matches the DNA end more closely, so the J call is doubtful. The length of the CDR3 is 14 residues. In germline, CDR1 is SGHDT, CDR2 YYEEEE.

The chain combines TRBV6-5 with TRBJ1-2; D is unclear. This CDR3 has 16 residues. CDR1 and CDR2 from the germline V gene are MNHEY and SVGAGI. Deletions cut 0 bases from V and 3 bases from J, with 14 bases between. DNA for the CDR3: TGTGCCAGCAGTTACTCCCCGGCAAGGCTGGACTATGGCTACACCTTC. Amino acid sequence: CASSYSPARLDYGYTF.

The rearrangement joins TRBV7-9 to TRBJ1-6; D gene unclear. Germline V gives CDR1 SEHNR, CDR2 FQNEAQ (reference sequence). The length of the CDR3 is 15 residues. Between the trimmed V and J ends, which lost 1 base and 9 bases, there was a span of 13 bases. CDR3: CASSLDLGLASPLHF. The CDR3 nucleotides are TGTGCCAGCAGCTTAGACCTGGGTTTGGCTTCACCCCTCCACTTT.

The rearrangement links TRBV28 to TRBJ2-2; D may be TRBD1 (6 bases). The germline V and J ends were trimmed by 2 bases and 5 bases, with 21 bases remaining between them. The CDR3 contains 18 residues. Germline V gives CDR1 MDHEN, CDR2 SYDVKM. The CDR3, as DNA: TGTGCCAGCAGTTTAACAGGACCTACAGGGTCGTTAACCGGGGAGCTGTTTTTT. As protein: CASSLTGPTGSLTGELFF.

This clonotype was observed a single time. The chain employs TRBV29-1 and TRBJ2-1; 8 bases map to TRBD2. J gave up 2 bases and V 5 bases, and 5 bases lay outside the gene matches. The CDR3 runs 14 residues. Germline loops: CDR1 SQVTM, CDR2 ANQGSEA. The CDR3 DNA is TGCAGCGTTAGGAGCGGGAGACCCTACAATGAGCAGTTCTTC. Amino acid sequence: CSVRSGRPYNEQFF.